This T cell receptor (beta chain) was sequenced during a study of CD8 T cells in Susac syndrome. The CDR3 totals 12 residues. From germline, CDR1 is DFQATT and CDR2 SNEGSKA (reference sequence). Trimming removed 3 bases from V and 4 bases from J, with 9 bases in between. Sequencing of TCR beta was performed on blood CD8+ and CD4+ T cells. After extraction with the RNeasy kit, about 0.5 to 1 ug of the RNA was reverse transcribed using random hexamers. MiXCR was run by TCRdb on the immunoSEQ multiplex PCR reads, yielding one entry per CDR3 protein. This table has about 110,000 distinct CDR3 sequences, 90% to 96% appearing once.

This TCR was sampled from a human donor in good health. The V and J genes are TRBV20-1 and TRBJ1-2; D possibly corresponds to TRBD1 (5 bases). The sequenced sample was CD4+ T cells from PBMCs. The CDR3 sequence: CSASRDFYGYTF. The CDR3 region has the DNA TGCAGTGCTAGTCGGGACTTCTATGGCTACACCTTC.